Sequencing of this TCR beta chain was carried out in a study of identifying expanded T cells in peripheral blood. Findings and caveats of the study: Over about two and four weeks, about 15 and 19 clones changed, versus roughly 1.2 between replicates. Variance in clone template counts between two-week samples significantly increased with total template count across all healthy donors.

Repertoires were generated with immunoSEQ multiplex PCR, while TCRdb's copy carries only in-frame clones and drops some. This sample has around 85,000 clones, with approximately 91% found just once. A word on this clone: The antigen remains undetermined.

Trimming took 5 bases from V and 4 from J; bases not matched to a gene: 11. CDR1 and CDR2 (germline): SGHAT, FQNNGV. This CDR3 spans 15 amino acids. The sequenced sample consisted of blood. V usage is TRBV11-2 and J usage is TRBJ2-7, with 7 bases aligning to TRBD2. The receptor was isolated from a person between 18 and 75 years old in good health. For the CDR3, the DNA is TGTGCCAGCAGCAATGGGAGGGTATCAACTTACGAGCAGTACTTC. Translated, it gives CASSNGRVSTYEQYF.